This TCR beta chain stems from a study of T cell repertoires in cytomegalovirus infection. Overall study context: Both recently identified HLA-C-restricted and well-studied HLA-B-restricted CMV epitopes were used in the study. It was the public TCR beta signatures that indicated both CMV infection and matching HLA type.

General study results and limits: Pooled public TCR beta family frequency picked out CMV carriers with the relevant HLA. HLA-C-restricted, CMV-specific TCR beta clonotypes were dominant ex vivo.

MiXCR, applied by TCRdb to the reads, yields one record per CDR3 protein. Of approximately 100,000 distinct CDR3 sequences in the sample, 29% were seen once. Per the germline V gene, CDR1 is SQVTM and CDR2 is ANQGSEA. This CDR3 is 13 amino acids long. With 6 bases removed from V and 3 bases from J, the gap between germline ends came to 12 bases. This clonotype was counted only a few times. Its cognate antigen is unknown. V and J are TRBV29-1 and TRBJ1-3; D not resolved. The sequences come from CD8+ T cells from cultured PBMCs, collected from culture after CMV antigen stimulation. This receptor was obtained from a human donor in good health (CMV status not recorded). Some clones in this sample may be carry-over from other donors' samples. The CDR3 protein is CSVRGPDGNTIYF. As DNA, the CDR3 is TGCAGCGTCCGAGGGCCGGATGGAAACACCATATATTTT.